One sample yielded the 6 T cell receptor beta chains listed below, sequenced in a study of T cells in Graves' hyperthyroidism and ophthalmopathy. TCR beta CDR3 sequences were amplified from RNA transcripts. First-round RT-PCR of the TCR CDR3 relied on the HTBI primer set. TCRdb re-derived calls from the multiplex PCR reads in MiXCR, one entry per CDR3 protein. Of hundreds of thousands of distinct CDR3 sequences listed, about 13% are singletons. Sequenced: blood. These receptors all stem from a woman between 18 and 29 years old with Graves' hyperthyroidism.

At least ten counts were recorded for this clonotype. This chain links TRBV20-1 with TRBJ2-7, with TRBD1 matching 9 bases. The CDR3 has 14 amino acids. V dropped 6 bases and J dropped 7; count of bases not matched to a gene: 13. Germline V gene sequence: CDR1 DFQATT, CDR2 SNEGSKA (reference sequence). The CDR3 sequence is CSARLAQGAWEQYF. The DNA of the CDR3 is TGCAGTGCCCGTCTCGCACAGGGGGCGTGGGAGCAGTACTTC.

This clonotype was seen only a few times. The rearrangement uses TRBV6-1 and TRBJ2-1; 11 bases are a match to TRBD2. Germline V gives CDR1 MNHNS, CDR2 SASEGT. J lost 5 bases, V lost 7 bases, and 7 bases had no gene match. The CDR3 is made up of 15 amino acids. CDR3 coding DNA: TGTGCCAGCACCGAGACTAGCGGGGTGGACAATGAGCAGTTCTTC. Amino acids: CASTETSGVDNEQFF.

This clonotype was seen ten or more times. The rearrangement joins TRBV5-1 to TRBJ1-1; D is unclear. Germline-derived CDR1 and CDR2 are SGHRS and YFSETQ. V was pared by 0 bases and J by 5 bases, with 8 bases between. The CDR3 sequence is 13 residues long. This CDR3 reads CASSLDTQTEAFF. DNA of the CDR3: TGCGCCAGCAGCTTGGACACACAAACTGAAGCTTTCTTT. The full variable domain, completed using reference TRBV5-1 and TRBJ1-1, is KAGVTQTPRYLIKTRGQQVTLSCSPISGHRSVSWYQQTPGQGLQFLFEYFSETQRNKGNFPGRFSGRQFSNSRSEMNVSTLELGDSALYLCASSLDTQTEAFFGQGTRLTVV.

In its sample, this clonotype was seen a few times. One base away lies a much larger clone, so this may be a sequencing read error. It is likely a read error, because the conserved phenylalanine at the end of the CDR3 is missing. The chain carries TRBV5-1 and TRBJ1-1, with D hard to call. Germline values: CDR1 SGHRS, CDR2 YFSETQ. Trimming left V 0 bases short and J 4 bases short, with 13 bases between. The CDR3 is 15 amino acids. The CDR3 is CASSLGSSGGTEAFL. CDR3 DNA sequence: TGCGCCAGCAGCTTGGGGTCCAGTGGAGGCACTGAAGCTTTCCTT.

There are many counts of this clonotype. The J gene is TRBJ2-5, the V gene TRBV29-1; 9 nucleotides align to TRBD2. The CDR3 spans 14 residues. Losses at the gene ends were 3 bases for V and 0 bases for J; bases not matched to a gene: 2. In germline, CDR1 is SQVTM, CDR2 ANQGSEA. The CDR3 sequence: CSVDGGGDQETQYF. CDR3 sequence (DNA): TGCAGCGTTGACGGCGGGGGGGACCAAGAGACCCAGTACTTC.

This clonotype was counted ten times or more. The chain joins TRBV12-3 or TRBV12-4 to TRBJ1-5; no definite D call. The length of the CDR3 is 16 residues. V was shortened by 5 bases and J by 0 bases, with 14 bases between the two germline ends. The CDR3 reads CASSTDGMNSNQPQHF. As DNA, the CDR3 is TGTGCCAGCAGTACGGACGGAATGAATAGCAATCAGCCCCAGCATTTT.